Here is one T cell receptor beta chain with its context. The specificity of this receptor is unknown. No base quality values were provided; no much bigger clone lies one nucleotide off. Trimming costs V 3 bases and J 8 bases, and their ends lie 9 bases apart. The germline V gene encodes CDR1 SGHDN and CDR2 FVKESK. The CDR3 numbers 12 residues from cysteine through phenylalanine. The only DNA kept is the CDR3, 36 bases in frame from the first base. The sample comes from a study of blood T cell repertoires in COVID-19 (dated by TCRdb to the early 2020s). About the full investigation: Samples covering the acute and convalescent phases of COVID-19 were provided by collaborators in the United States, Italy and Spain. Deeply sampled blood TCRbeta repertoires from subjects exposed to, actively infected with, or recovered from COVID-19 were included in the dataset. Where HLA class I and class II types were available, the types were taken from metadata supplied by the sample provider, not from assay-based typing. The samples were drawn from two sources: the first 160 participants of the ongoing ImmuneRACE study, and 1,000 to 1,500 subjects contributed by 6 global collaborators. Sample metadata almost always included a de-identified subject ID, COVID-19 status, age in years and sex. The repertoires were released in a freely available public database intended as a resource for research on the immune response to SARS-CoV-2. The prospective study material was composed of cDNA or gDNA derived from T cells, B-cell-depleted T cells, or PBMCs.

Another Seattle source contributed samples from volunteer blood donors who had recovered from COVID-19. Collaborating institutions collected whole blood in K2EDTA tubes following their own protocols. Collaborator samples were shipped for TCRbeta analysis as frozen whole blood, isolated PBMCs, or DNA extracted from either sample type. The immunoSEQ Assay, a bias-controlled multiplex PCR, was used to amplify TCRbeta CDR3 regions from genomic DNA. The source study handled its data this way. Nucleated cell counts per sample were estimated from amplification of reference gene primers within the assay. To quantify the absolute abundance of each unique TCRbeta CDR3 rearrangement, sequence reads were collapsed and filtered. For each sample, productive Simpson clonality was calculated as the square root of Simpson's diversity index over productive rearrangements. TCRdb re-hosts the immuneACCESS table, in-frame sequences only. Its copies lack some clones; in the studies checked, an unresolved V gene accounts for under half of them, and the cause for the rest is not known. V, J and clone size are taken as reported in that table, and D and trimming were inferred from the DNA itself. The sample table lists a few hundred thousand clones, roughly 89% of them with a count of one. 3.5% to 5% of the sample is held by the ten biggest clonotypes.

What the authors observed across the whole study: The amount of clinical and demographic metadata varied by source and participant and was provided uncurated.

This TCR was recovered from a woman between 35 and 50 years old who had recovered from COVID-19. The chain is assembled from TRBV14 and TRBJ2-3; there is no confident call for the D gene. Sequencing was done on a sample of peripheral blood. At the DNA level, the sequence is TGTGCCAGCAGCCAGATGGAGACTACGCAGTATTTT. It specifies CASSQMETTQYF.